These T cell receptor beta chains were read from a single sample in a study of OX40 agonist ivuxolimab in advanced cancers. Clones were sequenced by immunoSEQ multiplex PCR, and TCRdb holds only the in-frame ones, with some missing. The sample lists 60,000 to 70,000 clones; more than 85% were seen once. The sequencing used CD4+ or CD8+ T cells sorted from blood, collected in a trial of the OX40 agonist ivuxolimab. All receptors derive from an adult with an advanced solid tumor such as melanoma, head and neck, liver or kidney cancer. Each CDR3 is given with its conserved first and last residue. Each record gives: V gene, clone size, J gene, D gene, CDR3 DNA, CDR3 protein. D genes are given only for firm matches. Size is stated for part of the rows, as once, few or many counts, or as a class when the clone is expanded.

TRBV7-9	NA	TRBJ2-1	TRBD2	TGTGCCAGCAGCTCCCTAGCGGGATTCGGCAATGAGCAGTTCTTC	CASSSLAGFGNEQFF
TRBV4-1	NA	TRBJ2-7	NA	TGCGCCAGCAGCCAAGTGTATCCCGGCGCCTACGAGCAGTACTTC	CASSQVYPGAYEQYF
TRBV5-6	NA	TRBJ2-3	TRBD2	TGTGCCAGCAGCTTGATCCTAGCGGGAGTGGATACGCAGTATTTT	CASSLILAGVDTQYF
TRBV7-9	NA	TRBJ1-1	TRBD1	TGTGCCAGCAGCTTCGCAGGGGGCGTTTTGAACACTGAAGCTTTCTTT	CASSFAGGVLNTEAFF
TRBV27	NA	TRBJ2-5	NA	TGTGCCAGCAGTTCCCGCGGGACAACCGGGGAGACCCAGTACTTC	CASSSRGTTGETQYF
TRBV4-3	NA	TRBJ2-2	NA	TGCGCCAGCAGCCCCCTGGCTCGCCCCGGGGAGCTGTTTTTT	CASSPLARPGELFF
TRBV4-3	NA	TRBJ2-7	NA	TGCGCCAGCAGCCAAGATTTAGGCCCCATGGGGGAGCAGTACTTC	CASSQDLGPMGEQYF
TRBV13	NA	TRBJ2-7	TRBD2	TGTGCCAGCAGCGGAGGGCTGACTAGCCGCGAGCAGTACTTC	CASSGGLTSREQYF
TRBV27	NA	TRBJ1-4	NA	TGTGCCAGCAGTCCAACATACGAAAAACTGTTTTTT	CASSPTYEKLFF
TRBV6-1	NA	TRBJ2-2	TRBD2	TGTGCCAGCAGCGGAGGACTAGCGGGAACCGGGGAGCTGTTTTTT	CASSGGLAGTGELFF
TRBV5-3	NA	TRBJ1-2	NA	TGTGCCAGCAGCGGCGGGACAATTGGTGGCTACACCTTC	CASSGGTIGGYTF
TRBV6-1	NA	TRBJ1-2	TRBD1	TGTGCCAGCAGTCCCCGGACAGGGGATGGCTACACCTTC	CASSPRTGDGYTF
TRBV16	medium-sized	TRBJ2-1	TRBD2	TGTGCCAGCAGCCCCGCCTTAGCGGGAGTATACAATGAGCAGTTCTTC	CASSPALAGVYNEQFF
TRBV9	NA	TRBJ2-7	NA	TGTGCCAGCAGCGTAGGGGGTGGACACCACTACGAGCAGTACTTC	CASSVGGGHHYEQYF
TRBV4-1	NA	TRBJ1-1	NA	TGCGCCAGCAGCAAGGGGCAGAGTTACACTGAAGCTTTCTTT	CASSKGQSYTEAFF
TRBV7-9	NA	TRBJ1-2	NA	TGTGCCAGCAGCCAAACCTCGGGGCAGAGGGATAACTATGGCTACACCTTC	CASSQTSGQRDNYGYTF
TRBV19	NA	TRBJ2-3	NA	TGTGCCAGTAGTATGCCGGGACATACAGGCACAGATACGCAGTATTTT	CASSMPGHTGTDTQYF
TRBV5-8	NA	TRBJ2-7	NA	TGTGCCAGCAGCCCGGGGTACCCCTACGAGCAGTACTTC	CASSPGYPYEQYF
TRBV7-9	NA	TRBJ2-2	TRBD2	TGTGCCAGCAGCTTAGTTCTGGCGGGAGTGAACACCGGGGAGCTGTTTTTT	CASSLVLAGVNTGELFF
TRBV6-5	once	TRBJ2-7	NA	TGTGCCAGCAGCCAACTAGCTGGGCCGGCCTACGAGCAGTACTTC	CASSQLAGPAYEQYF
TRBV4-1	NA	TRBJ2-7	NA	TGCGCCAGCAGCCAAGATTGGCGGTACGAGCAGTACTTC	CASSQDWRYEQYF
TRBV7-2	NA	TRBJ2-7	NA	TGTGCCAGCAGTTTCCGGGCTACAGGGCGCCACGAGCAGTACTTC	CASSFRATGRHEQYF
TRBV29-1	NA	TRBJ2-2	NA	TGCAGCGGCCGGGAGAACACCGGGGAGCTGTTTTTT	CSGRENTGELFF
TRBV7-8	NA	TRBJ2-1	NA	TGTGCCAGTATGAGAGGGGGGCATGAGCAGTTCTTC	CASMRGGHEQFF
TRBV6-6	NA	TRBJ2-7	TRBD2	TGTGCCACAACCCCTAGCGGGAGGGTGCGCGAGCAGTACTTC	CATTPSGRVREQYF
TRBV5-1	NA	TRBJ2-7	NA	TGCGCCAGCAGCTTGGATCCGGGGACCGAGCAGTACTTC	CASSLDPGTEQYF
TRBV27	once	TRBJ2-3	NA	TGTGCCAGCAGCCTTGTCCGTAACACAGATACGCAGTATTTT	CASSLVRNTDTQYF
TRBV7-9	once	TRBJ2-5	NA	TGTGCCAGCAGCTTAAGAGTGGGAGACCAAGAGACCCAGTACTTC	CASSLRVGDQETQYF
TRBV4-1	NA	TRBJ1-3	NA	TGCGCCAGCAGCCAAGTAGAGGGTGGAGGAAACACCATATATTTT	CASSQVEGGGNTIYF
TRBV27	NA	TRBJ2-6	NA	TGTGCCAGCATCGGGTCTGGGGCCAACGTCCTGACTTTC	CASIGSGANVLTF
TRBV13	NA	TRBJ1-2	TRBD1	TGTGCCAGCAGCTCACAGGGGAACTATGGCTACACCTTC	CASSSQGNYGYTF
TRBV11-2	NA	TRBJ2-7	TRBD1	TGTGCCAGCAGCTTACGGACAGGGGGCGACGAGCAGTACTTC	CASSLRTGGDEQYF
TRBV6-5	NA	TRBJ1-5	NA	TGTGCCAGCAGCAGGACAGACGAGCACAATCAGCCCCAGCATTTT	CASSRTDEHNQPQHF
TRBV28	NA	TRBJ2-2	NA	TGTGCCAGCCGCCCTCGGGGAACACTCGCCGGGGAGCTGTTTTTT	CASRPRGTLAGELFF
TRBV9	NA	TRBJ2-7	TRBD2	TGTGCCAGCAGCCCAGTAGCGGGAGACTACGAGCAGTACTTC	CASSPVAGDYEQYF
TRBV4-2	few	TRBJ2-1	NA	TGTGCCAGCAGCCAAGACAATGAGCAGTTCTTC	CASSQDNEQFF
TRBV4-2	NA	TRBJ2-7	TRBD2	TGTGCCAGCAGCCAAGATGGACTAGCGGGATTCTACGAGCAGTACTTC	CASSQDGLAGFYEQYF
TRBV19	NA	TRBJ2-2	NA	TGTGCCAGTAGTATGGTGTTAGGACGGGCGAACACCGGGGAGCTGTTTTTT	CASSMVLGRANTGELFF
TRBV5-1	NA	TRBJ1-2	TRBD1	TGCGCCAGCAGCTTAAGGGACAGGGGAAACTATGGCTACACCTTC	CASSLRDRGNYGYTF
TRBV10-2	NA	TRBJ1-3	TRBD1	TGCGCCAGCACGCAGGGACAGGGTATCGGGAGGATAAGAAACACCATATATTTT	CASTQGQGIGRIRNTIYF
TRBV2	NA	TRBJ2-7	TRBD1	TGTGCCAGCAGTGATGGACAGGGGACCTACGAGCAGTACTTC	CASSDGQGTYEQYF
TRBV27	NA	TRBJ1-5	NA	TGTGCCAGTGGGGTTTTCGGCAATCAGCCCCAGCATTTT	CASGVFGNQPQHF
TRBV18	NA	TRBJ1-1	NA	TGTGCCAGCTCACCGGGACGGAAGACTGAAGCTTTCTTT	CASSPGRKTEAFF
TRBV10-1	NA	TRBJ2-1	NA	TGCGCCAGCAGTGAGTCGGGGTATGAGCAGTTCTTC	CASSESGYEQFF
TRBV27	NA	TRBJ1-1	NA	TGTGCCAGCAGCTTAGGGGGGGGGATGAACACTGAAGCTTTCTTT	CASSLGGGMNTEAFF
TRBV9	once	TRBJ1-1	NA	TGTGCCAGCAGCGTAGGGCTCGTCACTGAAGCTTTCTTT	CASSVGLVTEAFF
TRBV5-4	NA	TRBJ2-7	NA	TGTGCCAGCAGCTGGGGGGGGACAGGTTACGAGCAGTACTTC	CASSWGGTGYEQYF